This T cell receptor (beta chain) was sequenced for a study of Ad26.COV2.S vaccination and SARS-CoV-2 variants. This table comes from immunoSEQ multiplex PCR, and its TCRdb copy is limited to in-frame clones, with some not included. The sample contains about 350,000 clones, 80% to 90% of which appear only once. Regarding treatment: 15 to 20 received Ad26.COV2.S at low or high dose, single or two shots; roughly five received placebo; per-sample allocation not given. Specimens were obtained on day 63 following the first vaccine or placebo injection. Vaccination used an Ad26 vector expressing Wuhan-strain SARS-CoV-2 spike. This TCR derives from a person between 18 and 65 years old who received the Ad26.COV2.S COVID-19 vaccine or a placebo. Sample: peripheral blood, taken in a trial of Ad26.COV2.S vaccine versus placebo.

As DNA, the CDR3 is TGTGCCAGCAGTTTATATCGGGGGGGGTACGAGCAGTACTTC. The encoded protein is CASSLYRGGYEQYF. The genes are TRBV28 and TRBJ2-7, with 8 bases matching TRBD2. With 1 base clipped from V and 4 bases from J, the junction kept 3 bases outside the gene matches. CDR3 length equals 14 residues. Germline V gives CDR1 MDHEN, CDR2 SYDVKM.